These 25 T cell receptor beta chains were all obtained from the same sample, sequenced in a study of post-analysis software for immune sequencing data. These receptors' targets are unknown. Study-wide findings and caveats: Comparison of patients with controls showed roughly five TRBV segments more frequent in patients, TRBV5-6, TRBV5-1 and TRBV20-1 among them.

TCR beta cDNA libraries had unique molecular identifiers. TCRdb re-analysed the PCR reads in MiXCR, keeping a single row per CDR3 protein. The sample records approximately 660,000 distinct CDR3 sequences, approximately 60% being singletons. The sequencing input was blood. These receptors were taken from a girl aged 2-10 years with multiple sclerosis.

This clonotype was observed a handful of times. The rearrangement links TRBV6-5 to TRBJ1-5; 8 bases agree with TRBD1. Germline CDR1 reads MNHEY; CDR2 reads SVGAGI. The CDR3 totals 13 residues. Trimming at V came to 7 bases and at J to 7 bases, leaving 6 bases not matched to a gene. The CDR3 loop reads CASTRGQGQPQHF. The CDR3 DNA sequence: TGTGCCAGCACCAGGGGGCAGGGGCAGCCCCAGCATTTT.

The chain combines TRBV7-9 with TRBJ2-5; D perhaps matches TRBD1 (5 bases). The length of the CDR3 is 16 residues. Germline CDR1 is SEHNR and CDR2 is FQNEAQ (reference sequence). V lost 1 base to trimming and J lost 0 bases, with 12 bases between them. The chain's CDR3 is CASSLGDRSYQETQYF. The CDR3 bases are TGTGCCAGCAGCTTAGGTGACAGATCGTACCAAGAGACCCAGTACTTC. The full variable domain, completed using reference TRBV7-9 and TRBJ2-5, is DTGVSQNPRHKITKRGQNVTFRCDPISEHNRLYWYRQTLGQGPEFLTYFQNEAQLEKSRLLSDRFSAERPKGSFSTLEIQRTEQGDSAMYLCASSLGDRSYQETQYFGPGTRLLVL.

The rearrangement links TRBV18 to TRBJ1-2, with D tentatively TRBD1 (5 bases). This CDR3 spans 16 amino acids. Trimming stripped 3 bases from V and 0 bases from J, with 14 bases between. Germline CDR1 and CDR2: KGHSH and LQKENI. This CDR3 reads CASSPISGTANYGYTF. CDR3 DNA: TGTGCCAGCTCACCTATTTCCGGGACCGCTAACTATGGCTACACCTTC.

The rearrangement uses TRBV10-3 and TRBJ2-3, with D unresolved. The germline V gene has CDR1 ENHRY and CDR2 SYGVKD. The CDR3 length is 16 residues. Trimming cost V 0 bases and J 2 bases, with 12 bases left between them. CDR3: CAISESGTYYTDTQYF. In DNA form, the CDR3 reads TGTGCCATCAGTGAGTCGGGCACCTACTACACAGATACGCAGTATTTT.

This sequence joins TRBV5-4 and TRBJ1-2; D gene ambiguous. V lost 0 bases and J 5 bases, leaving 17 bases between the germline ends. Germline CDR1 and CDR2: SGHNT and YYREEE (reference sequence). CDR3 length: 16 amino acids. The CDR3 DNA is TGTGCCAGCAGCTTGGAAGCAGGTTCAATCGGATATGGCTACACCTTC. Its translation: CASSLEAGSIGYGYTF.

J is TRBJ1-5 and V is TRBV21-1. TRBV21-1 is shown as a pseudogene. The CDR3 has 12 residues. The CDR3 reads CASSKPYQPQHF. DNA for the CDR3: TGTGCCAGCAGCAAGCCTTACCAGCCCCAGCATTTT.

This clonotype came up a few times. The chain employs TRBV25-1 and TRBJ2-5; 7 bases are shared with TRBD1. The V segment lost 4 bases and the J segment 3 bases; nucleotides outside the gene matches: 5. This CDR3 spans 14 amino acids. Germline CDR1 and CDR2: MGHDK and SYGVNS. The CDR3 sequence: CASSVEGGKETQYF. CDR3 coding DNA: TGTGCCAGCAGTGTGGAAGGGGGCAAAGAGACCCAGTACTTC. Full variable domain (missing parts from reference TRBV25-1 and TRBJ2-5): EADIYQTPRYLVIGTGKKITLECSQTMGHDKMYWYQQDPGMELHLIHYSYGVNSTEKGDLSSESTVSRIRTEHFPLTLESARPSHTSQYLCASSVEGGKETQYFGPGTRLLVL.

This clonotype was detected a few times. This sequence joins TRBV12-3 or TRBV12-4 and TRBJ2-1; the D gene is possibly TRBD2 (5 bases). The CDR3 length is 12 residues. V was trimmed by 5 bases and J by 7 bases, leaving 9 bases between them. In DNA, the CDR3 is TGTGCCAGCAGTGTAATAGCGAATGAGCAGTTCTTC. It codes for CASSVIANEQFF.

This chain joins TRBV7-3 and TRBJ2-1; D is ambiguous. This CDR3 region has 14 residues. V gave up 0 bases and J gave up 2 bases, with 5 bases separating them. Germline CDR1 reads SGHTA; CDR2 reads FQGTGA. The CDR3 coding sequence is TGTGCCAGCAGCTTAACGGCGACCTACAATGAGCAGTTCTTC. As protein: CASSLTATYNEQFF.

The chain uses TRBV7-9 and TRBJ2-5, with D possibly TRBD2 on 6 matching bases. Per germline, CDR1 SEHNR and CDR2 FQNEAQ (reference sequence). This CDR3 has 15 residues. The ends were cut back, 6 bases at V and 1 base at J, with 15 bases in the middle. The chain's CDR3 is CASRPIPGLQETQYF. The CDR3 nucleotides are TGTGCCAGCAGGCCAATTCCGGGACTCCAAGAGACCCAGTACTTC.

The chain links TRBV6-2 or TRBV6-3 to TRBJ1-5; TRBD1 aligns across 10 bases. The V gene end was trimmed by 4 bases and the J gene end by 0 bases; junction bases not matched to a gene: 9. The CDR3 is made up of 18 amino acids. The germline gives CDR1 MNHEY, CDR2 SVGEGT. The CDR3 bases are TGTGCCAGCAGTTGGGACAGGGGTGGTGAGGGTAGCAATCAGCCCCAGCATTTT. It yields the protein CASSWDRGGEGSNQPQHF.

The chain combines TRBV2 with TRBJ2-1, with 9 nucleotides matching TRBD2. The length of the CDR3 is 18 residues. Germline V gives CDR1 SNHLY, CDR2 FYNNEI. The ends lost 1 base at V and 7 bases at J; junction bases unmatched: 14. Here the CDR3 DNA reads TGTGCCAGCAGTGAAGATGTAACTAGCGGGCTTTTGAGGAATGAGCAGTTCTTC. It yields the protein CASSEDVTSGLLRNEQFF.

This clonotype was recorded a few times. Germline and junction disagree at one end, which may indicate a read error. The CDR3 region has the DNA TGTGCCAGCAGTGCCACAGCTGAAGAGACCCGGTACTTC. Protein product: CASSATAEETRYF. The chain recombines TRBV27 with TRBJ2-5; D remains unclear. Germline assignment: CDR1 MNHEY and CDR2 SMNVEV (reference sequence). The CDR3 contains 13 residues.

Written as DNA, the CDR3 is TGTGCCAGCAGGGCGACCGGGACAGAGCAGTTCTTC. It translates to CASRATGTEQFF. V usage is TRBV7-2 and J usage is TRBJ2-1; tentatively, D is TRBD1 (6 bases). Between the trimmed V and J ends, which lost 6 bases and 10 bases, there was a span of 13 bases. The CDR3 has 12 residues. CDR1 and CDR2 (germline): SGHTA, FQGNSA. Complete variable domain (other parts from reference TRBV7-2 and TRBJ2-1): GAGVSQSPSNKVTEKGKDVELRCDPISGHTALYWYRQSLGQGLEFLIYFQGNSAPDKSGLPSDRFSAERTGGSVSTLTIQRTQQEDSAVYLCASRATGTEQFFGPGTRLTVL.

This rearrangement joins TRBV5-1 to TRBJ2-1; D is possibly TRBD1 (6 bases). This CDR3 region has 15 residues. Germline-derived CDR1 and CDR2 are SGHRS and YFSETQ. The V and J ends lost 2 bases and 6 bases respectively, with 15 bases between them. Here the CDR3 DNA reads TGCGCCAGCAGCTTAGGGGGATACCCCCTCAATGAGCAGTTCTTC. This translates into CASSLGGYPLNEQFF.

V usage is TRBV10-2 and J usage is TRBJ2-7; D possibly corresponds to TRBD1 (6 bases). Germline loops: CDR1 WSHSY, CDR2 SAAADI. V was trimmed by 3 bases and J by 5 bases, leaving 17 bases between them. There are 15 residues in the CDR3. CDR3 region: CASSDSQGQIHEQYF. The CDR3 DNA follows: TGCGCCAGCAGTGATTCCCAGGGGCAAATCCACGAGCAGTACTTC.

The chain has TRBV29-1 and TRBJ2-2; D tentatively fits TRBD1 or TRBD2 (5 bases each). The V gene lost 4 bases and the J gene lost 5 bases, with 8 bases spanning the gap. CDR1 and CDR2 (germline): SQVTM, ANQGSEA. The CDR3 covers 12 residues. CDR3 in amino acids: CSVVGETGELFF. CDR3 sequence (DNA): TGCAGCGTTGTAGGGGAGACCGGGGAGCTGTTTTTT.

The CDR3 coding sequence is TGTGCCATCAGTGCGGAGAGGGACTACCGTGAGTCACCCCTCCACTTT. This sequence encodes CAISAERDYRESPLHF. The J gene is TRBJ1-6, the V gene TRBV10-3, with a tentative D call TRBD1 (5 bases). This CDR3 has 16 amino acids. Per germline, CDR1 ENHRY and CDR2 SYGVKD. The V end lost 4 bases, the J end lost 10 bases, and 20 bases lay between the germline ends.

V is TRBV9 and J is TRBJ1-1; no clear D gene. This CDR3 spans 15 amino acids. V was trimmed by 0 bases and J by 3 bases, leaving 12 bases between them. CDR1 is SGDLS, CDR2 YYNGEE, per germline. DNA of the CDR3: TGTGCCAGCAGCGTAGATGGGGTCGTGGACACTGAAGCTTTCTTT. Protein sequence: CASSVDGVVDTEAFF.

The genes are TRBV9 and TRBJ1-1; D might be TRBD1 (6 bases). There are 15 residues in the CDR3. The V gene's germline CDR1 is SGDLS and CDR2 YYNGEE. V lost 3 bases to trimming and J lost 4 bases, with 16 bases between them. CDR3: CASSGATGGVTEAFF. The CDR3, as DNA: TGTGCCAGCAGCGGAGCGACAGGAGGGGTCACTGAAGCTTTCTTT.

The chain combines TRBV6-5 with TRBJ2-1; 12 bases fit TRBD2. CDR1 and CDR2 (germline): MNHEY, SVGAGI. Trimming removed 8 bases from V and 6 bases from J; junction bases left unmatched: 11. This CDR3 is built from 16 residues. Here the CDR3 DNA reads TGTGCCAGCTCCCGGGGCTTGGGACTAGCGGGCAATGAGCAGTTCTTC. This encodes CASSRGLGLAGNEQFF.

CDR3 sequence (DNA): TGCGCCAGCAGCTTGGCCTACAGGGGGATGTCAGATACGCAGTATTTT. Residues: CASSLAYRGMSDTQYF. This rearrangement joins TRBV5-1 to TRBJ2-3, with 8 bases aligning to TRBD1. Germline CDR1 and CDR2: SGHRS and YFSETQ. Trimming removed 0 bases from V and 4 bases from J; junction bases left unmatched: 7. The CDR3 covers 16 residues.

The table lists this clonotype with a few counts. The chain combines TRBV12-3 or TRBV12-4 with TRBJ1-4; D is possibly TRBD1 (6 bases). There are 14 residues in the CDR3. V was shortened by 7 bases and J by 4 bases, with 13 bases between the two germline ends. The CDR3: CASTLGGYNEKLFF. As DNA, the CDR3 is TGTGCCAGCACCCTAGGGGGTTATAATGAAAAACTGTTTTTT.

The genes are TRBV2 and TRBJ1-2; a possible D gene is TRBD1 (5 bases). The CDR3 has 14 residues. Per germline, CDR1 SNHLY and CDR2 FYNNEI. V was clipped by 1 base and J by 8 bases, with 14 bases between them. CDR3 residues: CASSEGRKGVGYTF. DNA of the CDR3: TGTGCCAGCAGTGAAGGGAGGAAAGGGGTAGGCTACACCTTC.

The CDR3 loop reads CSATYPPLQETQYF. The CDR3 region has the DNA TGCAGTGCTACATACCCTCCCCTTCAAGAGACCCAGTACTTC. The chain recombines TRBV20-1 with TRBJ2-5; no clear D. The CDR3 is 14 amino acids. CDR1 is DFQATT and CDR2 is SNEGSKA in the germline V gene (reference sequence). The V end was cut by 4 bases, the J end by 2 bases, with 14 bases between.